One and the same sample provided the 24 T cell receptor beta chains below, sequenced in a study of cytomegalovirus exposure and HLA in healthy donors. Primers for the PCR totalled 60 Vbeta and 13 Jbeta. Clones were sequenced by immunoSEQ multiplex PCR, and TCRdb holds only the in-frame ones, with some missing. The sample lists about 130,000 clones, 83% seen once, with about 1.2% in the top ten. Material: PBMCs. The receptors stem from a girl between 2 and 10 years old in good health and CMV-seronegative.

The CDR3 sequence is CASSTSGQEDQEAFF. The DNA for the CDR3 is TGTGCCAGCAGCACATCGGGACAGGAGGATCAAGAAGCTTTCTTT. The J gene is TRBJ1-1, the V gene TRBV9; 8 nucleotides match TRBD1. Germline CDR1 is SGDLS and CDR2 is YYNGEE. V was clipped by 4 bases and J by 8 bases; unmatched bases: 13. The length of the CDR3 is 15 residues. The whole variable domain, remainder taken from reference TRBV9 and TRBJ1-1, is DSGVTQTPKHLITATGQRVTLRCSPRSGDLSVYWYQQSLDQGLQFLIQYYNGEERAKGNILERFSAQQFPDLHSELNLSSLELGDSALYFCASSTSGQEDQEAFFGQGTRLTVV.

This clone has only a few counts. This sequence joins TRBV30 and TRBJ1-2; 7 bases are shared with TRBD1. V shed 0 bases and J 3 bases; nucleotides not matched to a gene: 22. Germline CDR1 and CDR2: GTSNPN and SVGIG (reference sequence). The CDR3 is 20 residues long. Here the CDR3 reads CAWSVLVTGRIQEAYYGYTF. The CDR3 region has the DNA TGTGCCTGGAGTGTACTGGTGACAGGGAGAATCCAGGAGGCATACTATGGCTACACCTTC.

The rearrangement links TRBV28 to TRBJ2-7, with 9 bases lining up with TRBD2. V shed 3 bases, J shed 2 bases, and the junction held 5 bases outside the gene matches. The CDR3 runs to 15 residues. The germline gives CDR1 MDHEN, CDR2 SYDVKM. The CDR3 sequence is CASSLGAGGPYEQYF. In nucleotides, the CDR3 is TGTGCCAGCAGTTTGGGGGCGGGAGGGCCCTACGAGCAGTACTTC.

The rearrangement joins TRBV2 to TRBJ1-3; D is uncertain. This CDR3 comprises 14 residues. V was trimmed by 8 bases and J by 0 bases, leaving 11 bases between them. In germline, CDR1 is SNHLY, CDR2 FYNNEI. CDR3 protein: CASVFQASGNTIYF. The DNA of the CDR3 is TGTGCCAGCGTATTCCAGGCCTCTGGAAACACCATATATTTT.

V gene TRBV7-9 combines with J gene TRBJ2-5, with a possible D match to TRBD2 (6 bases). Trimming stripped 5 bases from V and 2 bases from J, with 12 bases between. The CDR3 is 14 residues long. Germline V lookup: CDR1 SEHNR, CDR2 FQNEAQ (reference sequence). As DNA, the CDR3 is TGTGCCAGCAGCCCCAGGGAGGATCAAGAGACCCAGTACTTC. Its protein is CASSPREDQETQYF.

The CDR3 reads CASSQDPQGAYEQYF. In DNA, the CDR3 is TGCGCCAGCAGCCAAGATCCGCAGGGGGCCTACGAGCAGTACTTC. This chain uses TRBV4-1 with TRBJ2-7, with 7 bases identical to TRBD1. V lost 0 bases to trimming and J lost 2 bases; unmatched junction nucleotides: 4. Germline V gene data show CDR1 as MGHRA and CDR2 as YSYEKL. This CDR3 has 15 amino acids.

J is TRBJ1-5 and V is TRBV4-1, with D uncertain. Germline V gives CDR1 MGHRA, CDR2 YSYEKL. Trimming took off 1 base at V and 7 bases at J, with 11 bases between the two ends. CDR3 length equals 14 residues. The CDR3 nucleotides are TGCGCCAGCAGCCAAGTTCCCTACGGGCAGCCCCAGCATTTT. Encoded protein: CASSQVPYGQPQHF.

J is TRBJ1-1 and V is TRBV25-1; tentative D call: TRBD1 (5 bases). The V gene lost 6 bases and the J gene lost 0 bases, with 11 bases spanning the gap. CDR3 length equals 14 residues. The germline V gene has CDR1 MGHDK and CDR2 SYGVNS. CDR3 residues: CASRPTGLNTEAFF. Here the CDR3 DNA reads TGTGCCAGCAGGCCCACAGGACTGAACACTGAAGCTTTCTTT.

This chain uses TRBV19 with TRBJ1-1; TRBD1 is a possible D gene (6 bases). The V end was cut by 6 bases, the J end by 7 bases, with 12 bases between. Germline-derived CDR1 and CDR2 are LNHDA and SQIVND (reference sequence). The CDR3 totals 12 residues. CDR3 residues: CASSLTGFEAFF. The CDR3, as DNA: TGTGCCAGTAGCTTAACAGGGTTTGAAGCTTTCTTT.

The V call is TRBV2, the J call TRBJ2-7; D not certain. Per germline, CDR1 SNHLY and CDR2 FYNNEI. This CDR3 is 11 amino acids long. The V end was cut by 10 bases, the J end by 0 bases, with 7 bases between. CDR3 sequence: CATGGSYEQYF. The CDR3 DNA reads TGTGCCACCGGTGGCTCCTACGAGCAGTACTTC.

This chain connects TRBV27 to TRBJ1-4; 7 positions agree with TRBD1. This CDR3 has 14 amino acids. Germline V gives CDR1 MNHEY, CDR2 SMNVEV (reference sequence). V trimming: 4 bases; J trimming: 5 bases; junction bases outside the gene matches: 4. The DNA for the CDR3 is TGTGCCAGCAGTTCGGTGGACAGGAATGAAAAACTGTTTTTT. This translates into CASSSVDRNEKLFF. The full variable domain, in which reference TRBV27 and TRBJ1-4 provide the parts outside the CDR3, is EAQVTQNPRYLITVTGKKLTVTCSQNMNHEYMSWYRQDPGLGLRQIYYSMNVEVTDKGDVPEGYKVSRKEKRNFPLILESPSPNQTSLYFCASSSVDRNEKLFFGSGTQLSVL.

The chain links TRBV6-5 to TRBJ2-3; D not certain. The CDR3 is 11 amino acids. V lost 7 bases and J lost 0, with 2 bases in between. In germline, CDR1 is MNHEY, CDR2 SVGAGI. DNA for the CDR3: TGTGCCAGCACAAGCACAGATACGCAGTATTTT. As protein: CASTSTDTQYF.

The chain joins TRBV7-9 to TRBJ1-4, with D unresolved. Between the trimmed V and J ends, which lost 5 bases and 4 bases, there was a span of 20 bases. Germline CDR1 SEHNR, CDR2 FQNEAQ (reference sequence). This CDR3 is built from 17 residues. The CDR3 sequence is CASSAGRGGRLNEKLFF. CDR3 in DNA: TGTGCCAGCAGCGCTGGACGCGGAGGGAGACTTAATGAAAAACTGTTTTTT.

This chain uses TRBV30 with TRBJ1-5; weak D call: TRBD1 (6 bases). This CDR3 has 14 residues. V was clipped by 5 bases and J by 0 bases, with 11 bases between them. Germline V CDR1 and CDR2: GTSNPN, SVGIG (reference sequence). The CDR3 spells CAWGPDSSNQPQHF. In DNA form, the CDR3 reads TGTGCCTGGGGCCCGGACAGTAGCAATCAGCCCCAGCATTTT. Looking up the rest from reference TRBV30 and TRBJ1-5 gives the full variable domain: SQTIHQWPATLVQPVGSPLSLECTVEGTSNPNLYWYRQAAGRGLQLLFYSVGIGQISSEVPQNLSASRPQDRQFILSSKKLLLSDSGFYLCAWGPDSSNQPQHFGDGTRLSIL.

To note about this clone: One end of the junction does not line up with germline, which may come from a read error. The chain has TRBV2 and TRBJ1-4; 7 bases align to TRBD1. The germline V gene encodes CDR1 SNHLY and CDR2 FYNNEI. The CDR3 covers 14 residues. In DNA, the CDR3 is TGTGCCAGCAGCGAAGACAGGGTGAATGAAAAACTGTTTTTT. It is translated as CASSEDRVNEKLFF.

This rearrangement joins TRBV28 to TRBJ1-5; 7 bases map to TRBD1. With 6 bases clipped from V and 8 bases from J, the junction kept 10 bases outside the gene matches. Germline-derived CDR1 and CDR2 are MDHEN and SYDVKM. The CDR3 covers 14 residues. The CDR3 bases are TGTGCCAGCAGCCAAGGACAGGCCGGCAAGCCCCAGCATTTT. Protein product: CASSQGQAGKPQHF.

The chain couples TRBV7-2 to TRBJ2-7; the D gene is possibly TRBD1 (5 bases). CDR1 and CDR2 (germline): SGHTA, FQGNSA. The CDR3 loop spans 16 amino acids. The V gene lost 2 bases and the J gene lost 2 bases, with 16 bases spanning the gap. The CDR3 is CASSLTSAGIAYEQYF. The CDR3 DNA sequence: TGTGCCAGCAGCTTAACCAGCGCAGGGATCGCCTACGAGCAGTACTTC.

This clone was observed a single time. The rearrangement uses TRBV29-1 and TRBJ1-1; D is perhaps TRBD1 (5 bases). The V end was cut by 5 bases, the J end by 1 base, with 14 bases between. CDR1 is SQVTM, CDR2 ANQGSEA, per germline. This CDR3 is 14 amino acids long. The chain's CDR3 is CSVLGYRTNTEAFF. The CDR3 coding sequence is TGCAGCGTTCTAGGGTACAGGACGAACACTGAAGCTTTCTTT. Based on the CDR3 plus reference TRBV29-1 and TRBJ1-1, the full variable domain is SAVISQKPSRDICQRGTSLTIQCQVDSQVTMMFWYRQQPGQSLTLIATANQGSEATYESGFVIDKFPISRPNLTFSTLTVSNMSPEDSSIYLCSVLGYRTNTEAFFGQGTRLTVV.

The chain carries TRBV7-2 and TRBJ1-2; weak D call: TRBD1 (6 bases). Germline V CDR1 and CDR2: SGHTA, FQGNSA. This CDR3 region has 13 residues. Trimming pared 4 bases from V and 3 bases from J, leaving 9 bases between. The CDR3 DNA is TGTGCCAGCAGCTATGCAGGGGACTATGGCTACACCTTC. Protein: CASSYAGDYGYTF.

This clone was observed a few times. CDR3 in DNA: TGTGCCAGCAGCCTTAGACAGAGCTCTGGGGCCAACGTCCTGACTTTC. As protein: CASSLRQSSGANVLTF. V usage is TRBV5-4 and J usage is TRBJ2-6; D might be TRBD1 (5 bases). Looked up from germline, CDR1 is SGHNT and CDR2 is YYREEE (reference sequence). V was trimmed by 4 bases and J by 0 bases, leaving 11 bases between them. The CDR3 consists of 16 residues.

This chain links TRBV4-3 with TRBJ2-3, with D perhaps matching TRBD2 (5 bases). Looked up from germline, CDR1 is LGHNA and CDR2 is YSLEER. The CDR3 runs 16 residues. The germline V and J ends were trimmed by 1 base and 4 bases, with 15 bases remaining between them. The DNA of the CDR3 is TGCGCCAGCAGCCAAGTTTTTGGACTCGTCCCAGATACGCAGTATTTT. Amino acid sequence: CASSQVFGLVPDTQYF.

V and J are TRBV4-1 and TRBJ2-7; TRBD1 aligns across 11 bases. Germline V lookup: CDR1 MGHRA, CDR2 YSYEKL. The trim removed 1 base at V and 3 bases at J, leaving 2 bases unmatched. CDR3 size: 15 residues. CDR3 protein: CASSQVGTGGYEQYF. Here the CDR3 DNA reads TGCGCCAGCAGCCAAGTAGGGACAGGGGGCTACGAGCAGTACTTC.

The V gene is TRBV13, the J gene TRBJ2-7; the D gene is possibly TRBD2 (6 bases). CDR1 and CDR2 (germline): PRHDT, FYEKMQ (reference sequence). There are 15 residues in the CDR3. V shed 6 bases and J shed 0 bases, with 15 bases lying between them. For the CDR3, the DNA is TGTGCCAGCAGGCTCAACGGAGGGCGCTCCTACGAGCAGTACTTC. Translation: CASRLNGGRSYEQYF.

This chain links TRBV30 with TRBJ2-1; unclear D gene. CDR3 length equals 13 residues. Germline V gene sequence: CDR1 GTSNPN, CDR2 SVGIG (reference sequence). V dropped 8 bases and J dropped 3 bases, with 14 bases sitting between them. The CDR3 DNA is TGTGCCCTGAGTGGGTCCAGCTACAATGAGCAGTTCTTC. Its translation is CALSGSSYNEQFF.